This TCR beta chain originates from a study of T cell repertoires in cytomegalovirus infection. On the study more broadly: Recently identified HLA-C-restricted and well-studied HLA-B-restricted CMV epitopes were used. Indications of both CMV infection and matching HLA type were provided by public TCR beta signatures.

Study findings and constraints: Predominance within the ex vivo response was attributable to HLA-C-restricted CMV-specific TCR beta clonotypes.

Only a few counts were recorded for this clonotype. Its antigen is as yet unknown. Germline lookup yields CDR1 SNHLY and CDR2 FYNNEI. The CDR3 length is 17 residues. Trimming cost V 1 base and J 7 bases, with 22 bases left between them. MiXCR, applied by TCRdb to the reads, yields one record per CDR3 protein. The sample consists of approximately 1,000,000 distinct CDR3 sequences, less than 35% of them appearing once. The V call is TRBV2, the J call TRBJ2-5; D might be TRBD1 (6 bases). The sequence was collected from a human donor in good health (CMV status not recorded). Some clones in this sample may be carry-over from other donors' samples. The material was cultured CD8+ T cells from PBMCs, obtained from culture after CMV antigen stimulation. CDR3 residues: CASSEDRNRARKRTQYF. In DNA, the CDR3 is TGTGCCAGCAGTGAAGATAGGAACAGGGCGAGGAAAAGGACCCAGTACTTC.